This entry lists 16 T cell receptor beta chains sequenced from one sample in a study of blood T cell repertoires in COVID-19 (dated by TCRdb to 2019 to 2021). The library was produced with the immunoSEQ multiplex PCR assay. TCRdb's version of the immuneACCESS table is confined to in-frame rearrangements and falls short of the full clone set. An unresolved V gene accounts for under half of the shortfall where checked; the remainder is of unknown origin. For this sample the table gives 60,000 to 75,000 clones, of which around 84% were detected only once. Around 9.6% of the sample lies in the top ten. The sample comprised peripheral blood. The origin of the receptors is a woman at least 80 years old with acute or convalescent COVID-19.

CDR3 sequence: CASGTAERGRVGTQYF. In DNA form, the CDR3 reads TGTGCCAGTGGGACTGCGGAGCGGGGGCGTGTAGGGACGCAGTATTTT. The chain recombines TRBV19 with TRBJ2-3; 8 bases are shared with TRBD2. V lost 8 bases and J lost 9; bases outside the gene matches: 19. The CDR3 has 16 amino acids. Germline lookup yields CDR1 LNHDA and CDR2 SQIVND (reference sequence).

Written as DNA, the CDR3 is TGCGCCAGCAGCTCGCAGGGGCCGAACACTGAAGCTTTCTTT. It yields the protein CASSSQGPNTEAFF. The chain has TRBV5-1 and TRBJ1-1, with D maybe TRBD1 (6 bases). V lost 3 bases to trimming and J lost 1 base, with 10 bases between them. This CDR3 region has 14 residues. The germline gives CDR1 SGHRS, CDR2 YFSETQ.

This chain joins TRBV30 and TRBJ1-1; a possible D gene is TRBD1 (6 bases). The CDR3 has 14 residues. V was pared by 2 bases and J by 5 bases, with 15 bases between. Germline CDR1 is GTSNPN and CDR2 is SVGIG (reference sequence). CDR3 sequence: CAWSRQVGWTEAFF. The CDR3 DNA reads TGTGCCTGGAGTCGACAGGTCGGTTGGACTGAAGCTTTCTTT.

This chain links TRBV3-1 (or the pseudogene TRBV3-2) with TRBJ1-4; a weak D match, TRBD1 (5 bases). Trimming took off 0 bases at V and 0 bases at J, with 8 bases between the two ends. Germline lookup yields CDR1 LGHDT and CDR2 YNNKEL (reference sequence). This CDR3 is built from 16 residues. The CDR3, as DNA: TGTGCCAGCAGCCAAGATTGGGGGGCAACTAATGAAAAACTGTTTTTT. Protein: CASSQDWGATNEKLFF.

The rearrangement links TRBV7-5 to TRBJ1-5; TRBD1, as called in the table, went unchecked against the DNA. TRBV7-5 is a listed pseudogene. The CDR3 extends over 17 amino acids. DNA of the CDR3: TGTGCCAGAAGCCCAAACATCGACAGATATAGCAATCAGCCCCAGCATTTT. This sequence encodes CARSPNIDRYSNQPQHF.

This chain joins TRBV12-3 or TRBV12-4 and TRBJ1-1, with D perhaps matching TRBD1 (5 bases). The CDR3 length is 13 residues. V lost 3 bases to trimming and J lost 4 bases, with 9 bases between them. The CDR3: CASSFRVFTEAFF. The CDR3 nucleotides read TGTGCCAGCAGTTTCAGGGTCTTCACTGAAGCTTTCTTT.

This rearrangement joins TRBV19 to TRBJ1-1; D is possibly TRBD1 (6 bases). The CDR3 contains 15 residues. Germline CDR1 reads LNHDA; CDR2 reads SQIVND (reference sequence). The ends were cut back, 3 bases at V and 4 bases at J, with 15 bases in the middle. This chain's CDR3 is CASSMRNRESTEAFF. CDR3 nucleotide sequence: TGTGCCAGTAGTATGAGGAACAGGGAGTCCACTGAAGCTTTCTTT.

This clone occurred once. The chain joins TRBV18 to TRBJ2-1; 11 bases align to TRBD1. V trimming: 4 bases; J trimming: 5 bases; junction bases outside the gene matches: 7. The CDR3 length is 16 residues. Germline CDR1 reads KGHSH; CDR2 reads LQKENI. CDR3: CASSQDRGRVDNEQFF. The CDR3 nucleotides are TGTGCCAGCTCACAGGACAGGGGGCGAGTCGACAATGAGCAGTTCTTC.

CDR3 loop: CASRWTGNLIFDSPLHF. In DNA, the CDR3 is TGTGCCAGCCGATGGACAGGGAACCTGATTTTCGATTCACCCCTCCACTTT. This sequence joins TRBV2 and TRBJ1-6, with 8 positions matching TRBD1. CDR3 length: 17 residues. V lost 8 bases, J lost 8 bases, and 17 bases stayed unmatched. The germline CDR1 and CDR2 sequences are SNHLY and FYNNEI. Filled out from reference TRBV2 and TRBJ1-6, the complete variable domain reads EPEVTQTPSHQVTQMGQEVILRCVPISNHLYFYWYRQILGQKVEFLVSFYNNEISEKSEIFDDQFSVERPDGSNFTLKIRSTKLEDSAMYFCASRWTGNLIFDSPLHFGNGTRLTVT.

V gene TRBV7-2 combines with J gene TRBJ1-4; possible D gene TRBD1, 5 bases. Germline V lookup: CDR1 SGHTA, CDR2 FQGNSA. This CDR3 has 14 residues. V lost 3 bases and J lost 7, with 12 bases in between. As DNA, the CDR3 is TGTGCCAGCAGCTTCGCCCAGGGAAGTGAAAAACTGTTTTTT. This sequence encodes CASSFAQGSEKLFF.

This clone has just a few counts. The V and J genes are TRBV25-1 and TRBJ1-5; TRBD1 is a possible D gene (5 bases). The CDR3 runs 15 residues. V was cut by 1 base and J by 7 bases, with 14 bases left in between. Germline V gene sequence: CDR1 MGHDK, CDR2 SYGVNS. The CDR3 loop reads CASSESGSLGQPQHF. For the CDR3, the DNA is TGTGCCAGCAGTGAATCAGGGTCCCTAGGGCAGCCCCAGCATTTT. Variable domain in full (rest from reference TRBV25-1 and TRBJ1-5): EADIYQTPRYLVIGTGKKITLECSQTMGHDKMYWYQQDPGMELHLIHYSYGVNSTEKGDLSSESTVSRIRTEHFPLTLESARPSHTSQYLCASSESGSLGQPQHFGDGTRLSIL.

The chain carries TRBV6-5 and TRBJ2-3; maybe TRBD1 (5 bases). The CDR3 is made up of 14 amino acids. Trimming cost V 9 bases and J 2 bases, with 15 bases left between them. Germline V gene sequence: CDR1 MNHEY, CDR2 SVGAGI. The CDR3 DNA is TGTGCCAGTCGGTACAGGACCCTCACAGATACGCAGTATTTT. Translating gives CASRYRTLTDTQYF.

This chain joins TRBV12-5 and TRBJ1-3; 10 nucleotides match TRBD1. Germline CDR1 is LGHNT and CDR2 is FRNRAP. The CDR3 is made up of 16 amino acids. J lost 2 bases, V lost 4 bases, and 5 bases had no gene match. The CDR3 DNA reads TGTGCTAGTGGTTGGGGACAGGGGTTGACTGGAAACACCATATATTTT. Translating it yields CASGWGQGLTGNTIYF.

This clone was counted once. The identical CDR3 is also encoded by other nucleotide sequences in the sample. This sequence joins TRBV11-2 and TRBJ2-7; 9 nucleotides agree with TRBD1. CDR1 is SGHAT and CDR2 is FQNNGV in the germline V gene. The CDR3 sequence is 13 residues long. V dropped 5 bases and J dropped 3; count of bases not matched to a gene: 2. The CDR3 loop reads CASSRDRDYEQYF. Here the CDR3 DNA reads TGTGCCAGCAGCAGGGACAGGGACTACGAGCAGTACTTC.

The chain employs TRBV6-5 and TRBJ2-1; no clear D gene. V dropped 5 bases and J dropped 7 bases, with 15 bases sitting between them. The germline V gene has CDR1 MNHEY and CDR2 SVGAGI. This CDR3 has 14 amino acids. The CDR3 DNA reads TGTGCCAGCAGTCCTAACTTCGACATAAATGAGCAGTTCTTC. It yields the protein CASSPNFDINEQFF.

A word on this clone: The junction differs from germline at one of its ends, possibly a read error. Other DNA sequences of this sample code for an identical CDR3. Written as DNA, the CDR3 is TGTGCCAGTAGTAAAGACAGGGTCACCGGAGAGCTGTTTTTT. Protein sequence: CASSKDRVTGELFF. The chain has TRBV19 and TRBJ2-2; 7 positions agree with TRBD1. Germline V lookup: CDR1 LNHDA, CDR2 SQIVND (reference sequence). CDR3 length: 14 amino acids.